The clone carrying this TCR beta chain was counted between two and nine times. These data come from a study of blood T cell repertoires in COVID-19. On the study more broadly: The United States, Italy and Spain were the sources of the acute and convalescent COVID-19 samples. In each case, the material was cDNA or gDNA derived from T cells, B-cell-depleted T cells, or PBMCs.

V gave up 1 base and J gave up 4 bases, with 9 bases separating them. This CDR3 region has 14 residues. CDR1 and CDR2 from the germline V gene are KGHSH and LQKENI. Authors' data handling: Amplification of reference gene primers provided the estimated nucleated cell counts. Clones were sequenced by immunoSEQ multiplex PCR, and TCRdb holds only the in-frame ones, with some missing. Clone size and V and J calls were adopted from that table, with D and trimming inferred from the DNA. The data show approximately 210,000 clones, with about 88% seen just once and 5% to 7.5% held by the top ten. The chain couples TRBV18 to TRBJ2-3, with D uncertain. Sequencing input: peripheral blood. This receptor was obtained from a woman aged 40 to 50 who had recovered from COVID-19. The CDR3 reads CASSPRDLPDTQYF. The CDR3 coding sequence is TGTGCCAGCTCACCACGAGATCTACCAGATACGCAGTATTTT.